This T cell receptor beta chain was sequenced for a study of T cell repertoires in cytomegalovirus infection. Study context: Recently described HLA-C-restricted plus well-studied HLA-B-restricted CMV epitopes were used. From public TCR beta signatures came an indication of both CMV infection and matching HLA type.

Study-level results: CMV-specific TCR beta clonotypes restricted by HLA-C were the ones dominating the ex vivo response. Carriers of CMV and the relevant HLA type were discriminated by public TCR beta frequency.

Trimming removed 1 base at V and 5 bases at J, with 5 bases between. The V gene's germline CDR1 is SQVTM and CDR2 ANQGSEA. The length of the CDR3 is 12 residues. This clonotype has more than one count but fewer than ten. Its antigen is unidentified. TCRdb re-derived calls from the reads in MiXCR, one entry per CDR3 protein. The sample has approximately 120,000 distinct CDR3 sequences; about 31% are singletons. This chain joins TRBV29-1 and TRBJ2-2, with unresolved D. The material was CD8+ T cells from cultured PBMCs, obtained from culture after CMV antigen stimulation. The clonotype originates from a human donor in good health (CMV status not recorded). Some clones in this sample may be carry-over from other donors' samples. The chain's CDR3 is CSVEGWTGELFF. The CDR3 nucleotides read TGCAGCGTTGAAGGCTGGACCGGGGAGCTGTTTTTT.